The source of this T cell receptor beta chain is a study of cytomegalovirus exposure and HLA in healthy donors. General study findings and limits: For most TCR sequences rarity was the rule, although some public TCRs occurred in many donors.

The primer mix had 60 Vbeta and 13 Jbeta primers. TCRdb's table, derived via immunoSEQ multiplex PCR, lists solely in-frame clones and lacks some. The table includes over 150,000 clones, around 74% detected once. Germline trimming cut 0 bases from V and 3 bases from J; bases unmatched to any gene: 3. The CDR3 length is 14 residues. Germline assignment: CDR1 SGHRS and CDR2 YFSETQ. Only one count was recorded for this clone. Its specificity is not known. Sequencing was performed on PBMCs. This sequence originates from a man in his late teens or twenties in good health and CMV-seronegative. This sequence joins TRBV5-1 and TRBJ2-7; 7 bases agree with TRBD2. The CDR3 DNA reads TGCGCCAGCAGCTTGGCTTCGGGGGGCTACGAGCAGTACTTC. Protein sequence: CASSLASGGYEQYF.